The next 15 T cell receptor beta chains were all read from a single sample in a study of cytomegalovirus exposure and HLA in healthy donors. The PCR used 60 Vbeta and 13 Jbeta primers. Method: immunoSEQ multiplex PCR; TCRdb's copy keeps in-frame clones and lacks some. Of approximately 110,000 clones in the sample, about 61% were seen once. The sequencing input was PBMCs. The receptor set was obtained from a woman aged 25-40 years in good health and CMV-seronegative.

This clone was counted once. The chain has TRBV6-1 and TRBJ2-3, with a possible D match to TRBD1 (6 bases). Trimming removed 0 bases from V and 0 bases from J, with 10 bases in between. The CDR3 has 16 residues. From germline, CDR1 is MNHNS and CDR2 SASEGT. DNA of the CDR3: TGTGCCAGCAGTGAAGCGGGGACACCAAGCACAGATACGCAGTATTTT. Protein: CASSEAGTPSTDTQYF.

The chain is built from TRBV6-5 and TRBJ1-2; 8 bases line up with TRBD1. This CDR3 is 13 amino acids long. Germline-derived CDR1 and CDR2 are MNHEY and SVGAGI. The trim removed 0 bases at V and 7 bases at J, leaving 1 base unmatched. The CDR3: CASSYSGQAGYTF. In nucleotides, the CDR3 is TGTGCCAGCAGTTACTCGGGACAGGCTGGCTACACCTTC.

In its sample, this clone was seen a few times. V gene TRBV27 combines with J gene TRBJ2-7; TRBD1 aligns across 10 bases. The CDR3 runs 15 residues. From germline, CDR1 is MNHEY and CDR2 SMNVEV (reference sequence). Germline trimming cut 5 bases from V and 3 bases from J; bases unmatched to any gene: 7. DNA for the CDR3: TGTGCCAGCAGTCCGAGACAGGGGGCGGTCTACGAGCAGTACTTC. Residues: CASSPRQGAVYEQYF.

The chain uses TRBV10-3 and TRBJ2-2, with a weak D call TRBD1 (5 bases). Trimming removed 0 bases at V and 5 bases at J, with 10 bases between. Per germline, CDR1 ENHRY and CDR2 SYGVKD. The CDR3 has 15 residues. CDR3 in DNA: TGTGCCATCAGTGAGTCAGGCAGGGAAACCGGGGAGCTGTTTTTT. The encoded protein is CAISESGRETGELFF.

This chain joins TRBV10-3 and TRBJ2-3; 14 bases are a match to TRBD2. This CDR3 spans 16 amino acids. In germline, CDR1 is ENHRY, CDR2 SYGVKD. The CDR3 DNA reads TGTGCGTCCGCTGGGAGACTAGCGGGAGGGGGCGATACGCAGTATTTT. It codes for CASAGRLAGGGDTQYF.

This clone was counted only a few times. V gene TRBV21-1 combines with J gene TRBJ2-3; the table's D call of TRBD2 was not tested on the DNA. TRBV21-1 is an annotated pseudogene. The length of the CDR3 is 14 residues. The CDR3: CASSKRGGVDTQYF. The CDR3, as DNA: TGTGCCAGCAGCAAAAGGGGGGGCGTAGATACGCAGTATTTT.

V is TRBV28 and J is TRBJ1-5; the D gene is possibly TRBD1 (5 bases). The germline V gene encodes CDR1 MDHEN and CDR2 SYDVKM. Trimming left V 3 bases short and J 7 bases short, with 10 bases between. The CDR3 is 13 residues long. The CDR3 sequence: CASSFRVGQPQHF. DNA for the CDR3: TGTGCCAGCAGTTTCAGGGTGGGACAGCCCCAGCATTTT.

This clone was recorded a few times. The chain uses TRBV4-1 and TRBJ1-5, with unresolved D. Germline assignment: CDR1 MGHRA and CDR2 YSYEKL. V was trimmed by 0 bases and J by 5 bases, leaving 11 bases between them. This CDR3 comprises 15 residues. The CDR3 DNA is TGCGCCAGCAGCCAAGATAGGAGCGGCCATCAGCCCCAGCATTTT. The encoded protein is CASSQDRSGHQPQHF.

In nucleotides, the CDR3 is TGTGCCAGCAGCCCGACTGGCTCTGGAAACACCATATATTTT. Its protein product is CASSPTGSGNTIYF. V is TRBV7-9 and J is TRBJ1-3, with D uncertain. The ends were cut back, 5 bases at V and 0 bases at J, with 8 bases in the middle. CDR1 is SEHNR and CDR2 is FQNEAQ in the germline V gene (reference sequence). This CDR3 has 14 residues.

The rearrangement links TRBV9 to TRBJ1-1; D possibly corresponds to TRBD1 (6 bases). The V gene lost 6 bases and the J gene lost 0 bases, with 15 bases spanning the gap. The germline CDR1 and CDR2 sequences are SGDLS and YYNGEE. This CDR3 has 15 residues. The CDR3 DNA sequence: TGTGCCAGCACAAAAGGGCAGGGGATGAACACTGAAGCTTTCTTT. Protein sequence: CASTKGQGMNTEAFF.

V gene TRBV11-2 combines with J gene TRBJ2-3, with a weak D call TRBD2 (6 bases). The CDR3 covers 10 residues. From germline, CDR1 is SGHAT and CDR2 FQNNGV. V was shortened by 10 bases and J by 6 bases, with 8 bases between the two germline ends. CDR3 region: CATGGDTQYF. The CDR3 region has the DNA TGTGCCACCGGAGGGGATACGCAGTATTTT. Complete variable domain (other parts from reference TRBV11-2 and TRBJ2-3): EAGVAQSPRYKIIEKRQSVAFWCNPISGHATLYWYQQILGQGPKLLIQFQNNGVVDDSQLPKDRFSAERLKGVDSTLKIQPAKLEDSAVYLCATGGDTQYFGPGTRLTVL.

The gene calls are TRBV5-4 and TRBJ2-7; TRBD2 agrees at 8 bases. The CDR3 is 15 amino acids. V gave up 3 bases and J gave up 3 bases; unmatched junction bases: 8. Looked up from germline, CDR1 is SGHNT and CDR2 is YYREEE (reference sequence). Here the CDR3 DNA reads TGTGCCAGCAGCTGGAAAGGAGCGGGGGTCTACGAGCAGTACTTC. Residues: CASSWKGAGVYEQYF.

The chain uses TRBV20-1 and TRBJ2-7; weak D call: TRBD1 (5 bases). The V end lost 6 bases, the J end lost 5 bases, and 11 bases lay between the germline ends. The germline CDR1 and CDR2 sequences are DFQATT and SNEGSKA (reference sequence). This CDR3 region has 11 residues. DNA of the CDR3: TGCAGTGCCAACGACAGACACGAGCAGTACTTC. Its translation: CSANDRHEQYF.

The rearrangement links TRBV11-2 to TRBJ1-4; 7 bases are shared with TRBD1. Trimming took 6 bases from V and 3 from J; bases not matched to a gene: 10. Germline V gene data show CDR1 as SGHAT and CDR2 as FQNNGV. The CDR3 loop spans 16 amino acids. For the CDR3, the DNA is TGTGCCAGCAGTCTAAGACAGGGACGGCCTAATGAAAAACTGTTTTTT. Its translation: CASSLRQGRPNEKLFF.

This clone was detected only once. This chain connects TRBV27 to TRBJ1-5; tentatively, D is TRBD1 (6 bases). The CDR3 contains 14 residues. V was trimmed by 5 bases and J by 2 bases, leaving 10 bases between them. The germline V gene encodes CDR1 MNHEY and CDR2 SMNVEV (reference sequence). The CDR3 loop reads CASSMTGRNQPQHF. CDR3 DNA: TGTGCCAGCAGTATGACAGGCCGCAATCAGCCCCAGCATTTT.